Presented here are 13 T cell receptor beta chains from one specimen sequenced in a study of T cells in Graves' hyperthyroidism and ophthalmopathy. It was RNA transcripts that yielded the amplified TCR beta CDR3 regions. The TCR CDR3 was amplified in a first-round RT-PCR using the HTBI primer set. One entry per CDR3 protein, called by TCRdb with MiXCR from the multiplex PCR reads. The top ten hold approximately 10% of the sample, which has roughly 380,000 distinct CDR3 sequences, over 11% seen once. The material sequenced was blood. These receptor sequences come from a woman aged 55-75 years with Graves' hyperthyroidism.

This clonotype has ten or more counts. CDR3 sequence (DNA): TGTGCCTGGGGCCGGGACAGGCCTAAAGATGAGCAGTTCTTC. Translation gives CAWGRDRPKDEQFF. The chain links TRBV30 to TRBJ2-1; 8 bases match TRBD1. This CDR3 has 14 residues. The germline V gene encodes CDR1 GTSNPN and CDR2 SVGIG (reference sequence). The V segment lost 5 bases and the J segment 8 bases; nucleotides outside the gene matches: 11.

The table lists this clonotype with many counts. The chain joins TRBV5-4 to TRBJ2-3, with 9 bases identical to TRBD2. V dropped 5 bases and J dropped 1; count of bases not matched to a gene: 5. Germline assignment: CDR1 SGHNT and CDR2 YYREEE (reference sequence). The CDR3 loop spans 15 amino acids. CDR3 region: CASSPGTSRTDTQYF. The CDR3 DNA sequence: TGTGCCAGCAGTCCCGGGACTAGCCGCACAGATACGCAGTATTTT.

This clonotype was recorded at least ten times. CDR3 residues: CASSLPGFGQPQHF. The CDR3, as DNA: TGTGCCAGCAGTTTACCCGGGTTCGGCCAGCCCCAGCATTTT. The chain couples TRBV12-3 or TRBV12-4 to TRBJ1-5, with D unresolved. V lost 2 bases and J 7 bases, leaving 12 bases between the germline ends. The CDR3 is 14 amino acids.

This clonotype was seen ten or more times. This chain joins TRBV20-1 and TRBJ2-3, with 13 bases lining up with TRBD2. The germline CDR1 and CDR2 sequences are DFQATT and SNEGSKA (reference sequence). The CDR3 is 15 residues long. J gave up 5 bases and V 5 bases, and 7 bases lay outside the gene matches. The CDR3 bases are TGCAGTGCTGCCAGACTAGCGGGAGGCCGAGATACGCAGTATTTT. Translated: CSAARLAGGRDTQYF.

There are many counts of this clonotype. V usage is TRBV30 and J usage is TRBJ1-4; D gene ambiguous. CDR3 size: 13 residues. In germline, CDR1 is GTSNPN, CDR2 SVGIG (reference sequence). V shed 2 bases and J shed 8 bases, with 12 bases lying between them. The CDR3 nucleotides are TGTGCCTGGAGTCCCGCGACGCGGGAAAAACTGTTTTTT. Its translation: CAWSPATREKLFF.

The chain uses TRBV11-3 and TRBJ2-3, with 10 bases matching TRBD1. Trimming removed 5 bases from V and 5 bases from J; junction bases left unmatched: 7. Germline loops: CDR1 SGHNT, CDR2 YENEEA. This CDR3 comprises 15 residues. In DNA form, the CDR3 reads TGTGCCAGCAGCCCCCGAGGACAGGGGGGAGATACGCAGTATTTT. The encoded protein is CASSPRGQGGDTQYF. Complete variable domain (other parts from reference TRBV11-3 and TRBJ2-3): EAGVVQSPRYKIIEKKQPVAFWCNPISGHNTLYWYLQNLGQGPELLIRYENEEAVDDSQLPKDRFSAERLKGVDSTLKIQPAELGDSAVYLCASSPRGQGGDTQYFGPGTRLTVL.

The sample holds a few counts of this clonotype. J is TRBJ2-3 and V is TRBV15; D is unresolved. This CDR3 contains 15 residues. V shed 0 bases and J shed 5 bases, with 12 bases lying between them. Germline lookup yields CDR1 LNHNV and CDR2 YYDKDF (reference sequence). In DNA form, the CDR3 reads TGTGCCACCAGCAGAGATCGGGCCACACGAGATACGCAGTATTTT. This encodes CATSRDRATRDTQYF.

Many counts were recorded for this clonotype. The chain combines TRBV6-1 with TRBJ1-2; no firm D call. This CDR3 has 16 residues. The V end was cut by 5 bases, the J end by 4 bases, with 20 bases between. CDR1 and CDR2 from the germline V gene are MNHNS and SASEGT. The CDR3 reads CASSYRTFTSSYGYTF. In DNA, the CDR3 is TGTGCCAGCAGTTACCGTACTTTCACCTCTAGCTATGGCTACACCTTC.

This clonotype has only a few counts. This sequence joins TRBV29-1 and TRBJ2-1, with no clear D. V shed 0 bases and J shed 7 bases, with 4 bases lying between them. This CDR3 region has 11 residues. The V gene's germline CDR1 is SQVTM and CDR2 ANQGSEA. Here the CDR3 reads CSVEEGNEQFF. The CDR3 bases are TGCAGCGTTGAAGAGGGGAATGAGCAGTTCTTC.

This clonotype appeared many times. The chain couples TRBV12-5 to TRBJ2-7; D call uncertain. This CDR3 is 11 amino acids long. The germline CDR1 and CDR2 sequences are LGHNT and FRNRAP. The ends were cut back, 7 bases at V and 3 bases at J, with 7 bases in the middle. The CDR3 here is CASALNYEQYF. CDR3 nucleotides: TGTGCTAGTGCCCTTAACTACGAGCAGTACTTC.

This clonotype was counted at least ten times. The V and J genes are TRBV28 and TRBJ1-5; D is possibly TRBD1 (5 bases). The CDR3 has 15 residues. CDR1 MDHEN and CDR2 SYDVKM come from the germline V gene. V was trimmed by 2 bases and J by 2 bases, leaving 10 bases between them. This chain's CDR3 is CASSLRGSGNQPQHF. In DNA, the CDR3 is TGTGCCAGCAGTTTAAGGGGATCGGGCAATCAGCCCCAGCATTTT.

Concerning this clonotype: A junction boundary mismatches the germline segment, possibly from a read error. The CDR3 sequence is CVSEGQIGYNEQFF. The CDR3 DNA sequence: TGTGTCAGCGAGGGACAGATCGGCTACAATGAGCAGTTCTTC. The rearrangement joins TRBV7-8 to TRBJ2-1; 7 nucleotides match TRBD1. The germline V gene has CDR1 SGHVS and CDR2 FQNEAQ. This CDR3 is built from 14 residues.

In this sample, this clonotype turned up many times. The genes are TRBV7-2 and TRBJ1-5; 8 bases match TRBD1. The CDR3 sequence is 15 residues long. Germline values: CDR1 SGHTA, CDR2 FQGNSA. With V trimmed by 1 base and J by 6 bases, 5 bases remained unmatched. In DNA form, the CDR3 reads TGTGCCAGCAGCTTAGGGGGGACAGGAAGTCAGCCCCAGCATTTT. This codes for CASSLGGTGSQPQHF. The full variable domain, its missing parts supplied by reference TRBV7-2 and TRBJ1-5, is GAGVSQSPSNKVTEKGKDVELRCDPISGHTALYWYRQSLGQGLEFLIYFQGNSAPDKSGLPSDRFSAERTGGSVSTLTIQRTQQEDSAVYLCASSLGGTGSQPQHFGDGTRLSIL.